This TCR beta chain emerged from a study of T-cell memory formation after mild COVID-19. TCRdb itself ran the 5' RACE reads through MiXCR, one entry per CDR3 protein. The sample holds tens of thousands of distinct CDR3 sequences, 9% to 9.5% seen once. Germline V lookup: CDR1 SGHRS, CDR2 YFSETQ. Losses at the gene ends were 4 bases for V and 5 bases for J; bases not matched to a gene: 3. The CDR3 loop spans 13 amino acids. Overall study results and limits: Second-wave clones reaching peak frequency on day 37 lacked confirmed SARS-CoV-2 specificity. CD8+ contracting clones occupied EMRA, while CD4+ ones occupied mainly CM and EM. Some clones that responded were present in memory (sampled pre-infection), which suggests cross-reactive memory joined.

This clonotype has ten or more counts. Antigen unknown. The rearrangement uses TRBV5-1 and TRBJ2-1, with TRBD1 matching 7 bases. This clonotype was obtained from a man aged 18 to 35 who had mild COVID-19 (a few samples of this study predate the infection). Cell type and time point are not known. Sequenced: PBMCs or a T cell subset sorted from them (not recorded which). The CDR3 loop is CASSLGQDNEQFF. CDR3 sequence (DNA): TGCGCCAGCAGCCTCGGACAGGACAATGAGCAGTTCTTC.